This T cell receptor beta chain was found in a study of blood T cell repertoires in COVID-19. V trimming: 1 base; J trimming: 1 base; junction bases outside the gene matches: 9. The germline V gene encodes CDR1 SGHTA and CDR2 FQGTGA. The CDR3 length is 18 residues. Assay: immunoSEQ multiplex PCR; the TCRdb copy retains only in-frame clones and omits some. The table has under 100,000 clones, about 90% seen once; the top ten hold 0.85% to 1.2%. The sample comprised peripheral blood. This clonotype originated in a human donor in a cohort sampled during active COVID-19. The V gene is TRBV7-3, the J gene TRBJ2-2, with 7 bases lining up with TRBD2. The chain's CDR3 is CASSLSRLAVQNTGELFF. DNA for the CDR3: TGTGCCAGCAGCTTAAGTCGGCTAGCGGTACAGAACACCGGGGAGCTGTTTTTT. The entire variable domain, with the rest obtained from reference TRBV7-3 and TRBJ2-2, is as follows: GAGVSQTPSNKVTEKGKYVELRCDPISGHTALYWYRQSLGQGPEFLIYFQGTGAADDSGLPNDRFFAVRPEGSVSTLKIQRTERGDSAVYLCASSLSRLAVQNTGELFFGEGSRLTVL.